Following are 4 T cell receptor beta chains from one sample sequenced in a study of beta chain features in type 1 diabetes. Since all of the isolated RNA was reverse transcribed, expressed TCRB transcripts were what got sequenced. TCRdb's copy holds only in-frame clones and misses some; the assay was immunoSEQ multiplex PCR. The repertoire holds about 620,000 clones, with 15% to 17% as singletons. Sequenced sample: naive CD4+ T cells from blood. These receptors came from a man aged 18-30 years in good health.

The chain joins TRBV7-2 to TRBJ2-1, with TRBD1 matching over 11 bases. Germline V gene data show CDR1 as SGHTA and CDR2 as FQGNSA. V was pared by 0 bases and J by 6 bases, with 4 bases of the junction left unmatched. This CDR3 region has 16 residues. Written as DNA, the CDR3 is TGTGCCAGCAGCTTAGCCGCCGGGACAGGGGGCAATGAGCAGTTCTTC. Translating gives CASSLAAGTGGNEQFF.

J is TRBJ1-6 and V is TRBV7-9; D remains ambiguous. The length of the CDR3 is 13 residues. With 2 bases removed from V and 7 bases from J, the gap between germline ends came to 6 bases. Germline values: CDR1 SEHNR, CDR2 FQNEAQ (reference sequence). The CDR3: CASSLNPNSPLHF. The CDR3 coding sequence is TGTGCCAGCAGCTTAAACCCAAATTCACCCCTCCACTTT. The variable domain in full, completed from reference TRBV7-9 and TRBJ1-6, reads DTGVSQNPRHKITKRGQNVTFRCDPISEHNRLYWYRQTLGQGPEFLTYFQNEAQLEKSRLLSDRFSAERPKGSFSTLEIQRTEQGDSAMYLCASSLNPNSPLHFGNGTRLTVT.

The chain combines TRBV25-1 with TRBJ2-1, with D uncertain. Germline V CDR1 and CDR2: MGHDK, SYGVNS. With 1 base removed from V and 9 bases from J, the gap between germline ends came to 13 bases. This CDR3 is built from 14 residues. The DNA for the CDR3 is TGTGCCAGCAGTGAATTGATATATCACAGTGAGCAGTTCTTC. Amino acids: CASSELIYHSEQFF.

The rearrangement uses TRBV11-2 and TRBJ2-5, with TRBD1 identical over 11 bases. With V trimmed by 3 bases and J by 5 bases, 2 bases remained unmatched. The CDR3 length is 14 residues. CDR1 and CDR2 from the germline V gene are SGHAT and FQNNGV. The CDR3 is CASSLDRGRETQYF. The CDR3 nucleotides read TGTGCCAGCAGCTTGGACAGGGGGCGTGAGACCCAGTACTTC.